This TCR beta chain is from a study of chemoradiotherapy in HPV16-positive cancers. The germline V and J ends were trimmed by 2 bases and 7 bases, with 13 bases remaining between them. The germline CDR1 and CDR2 sequences are SGHKS and YYEKEE (reference sequence). The CDR3 has 15 amino acids. Libraries were prepared by immunoSEQ multiplex PCR; TCRdb keeps only in-frame clonotypes and omits some of them. Counted here are about 20,000 clones, 70% to 90% occurring once; the ten biggest clones make up 4.5% to 7%. The J gene is TRBJ1-6, the V gene TRBV5-5, with D possibly matching TRBD1 (6 bases). The sequence was collected from a human donor with HPV-associated anogenital cancer. The sample in question was blood, obtained from a patient who underwent chemoradiotherapy. CDR3: CASSFSRGQNSPLHF. As DNA, the CDR3 is TGTGCCAGCAGCTTTTCCCGGGGGCAGAATTCACCCCTCCACTTT.